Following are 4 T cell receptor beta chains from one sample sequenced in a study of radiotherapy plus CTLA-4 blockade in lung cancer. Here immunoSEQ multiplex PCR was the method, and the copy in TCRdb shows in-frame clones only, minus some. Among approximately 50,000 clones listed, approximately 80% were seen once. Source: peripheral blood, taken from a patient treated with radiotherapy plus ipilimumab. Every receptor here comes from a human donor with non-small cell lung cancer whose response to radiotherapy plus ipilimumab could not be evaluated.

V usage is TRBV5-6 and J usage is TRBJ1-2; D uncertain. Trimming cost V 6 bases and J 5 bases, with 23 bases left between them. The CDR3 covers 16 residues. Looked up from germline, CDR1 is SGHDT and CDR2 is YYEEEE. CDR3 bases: TGTGCCAGCATGGCCCCGGGTTCGGGGAGAGGGTATGGCTACACCTTC. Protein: CASMAPGSGRGYGYTF. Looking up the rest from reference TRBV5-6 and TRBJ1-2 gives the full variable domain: DAGVTQSPTHLIKTRGQQVTLRCSPKSGHDTVSWYQQALGQGPQFIFQYYEEEERQRGNFPDRFSGHQFPNYSSELNVNALLLGDSALYLCASMAPGSGRGYGYTFGSGTRLTVV.

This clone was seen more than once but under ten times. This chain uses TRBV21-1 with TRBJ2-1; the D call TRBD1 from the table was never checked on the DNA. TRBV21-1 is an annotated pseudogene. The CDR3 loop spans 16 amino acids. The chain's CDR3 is CASSKAGAGGRFEQFF. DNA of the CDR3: TGTGCCAGCAGCAAAGCCGGGGCAGGGGGGCGGTTTGAGCAGTTCTTC.

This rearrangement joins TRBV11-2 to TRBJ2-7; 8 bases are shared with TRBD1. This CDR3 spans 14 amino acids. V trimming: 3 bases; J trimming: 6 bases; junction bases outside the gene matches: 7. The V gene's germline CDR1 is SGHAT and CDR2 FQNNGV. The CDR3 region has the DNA TGTGCCAGCAGCTTCCCGGGACAGGTGAGCGAGCAGTACTTC. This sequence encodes CASSFPGQVSEQYF.

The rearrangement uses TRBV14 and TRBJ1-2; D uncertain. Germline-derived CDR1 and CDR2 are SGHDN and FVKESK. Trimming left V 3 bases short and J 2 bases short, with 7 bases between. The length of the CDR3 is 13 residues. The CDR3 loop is CASSQLENYGYTF. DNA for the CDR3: TGTGCCAGCAGCCAGCTCGAGAACTATGGCTACACCTTC.